The present T cell receptor beta chain was sequenced within a study of technical replicates of blood from a few donors. The count of this clone is one. V lost 0 bases and J lost 6, with 21 bases in between. Germline assignment: CDR1 LGHNA and CDR2 YNFKEQ. This CDR3 spans 18 amino acids. Generated by immunoSEQ multiplex PCR, the TCRdb table keeps only in-frame clones and is missing some. The sample holds more than 80,000 clones, about 97% seen once. The TCR comes from a human donor in good health. The chain carries TRBV4-2 and TRBJ2-1; tentative D call: TRBD2 (5 bases). Material: T cells isolated from PBMCs. The CDR3: CASSQELLTSRGRNEQFF. The CDR3 bases are TGTGCCAGCAGCCAAGAGTTACTGACCTCTCGAGGGCGCAATGAGCAGTTCTTC.